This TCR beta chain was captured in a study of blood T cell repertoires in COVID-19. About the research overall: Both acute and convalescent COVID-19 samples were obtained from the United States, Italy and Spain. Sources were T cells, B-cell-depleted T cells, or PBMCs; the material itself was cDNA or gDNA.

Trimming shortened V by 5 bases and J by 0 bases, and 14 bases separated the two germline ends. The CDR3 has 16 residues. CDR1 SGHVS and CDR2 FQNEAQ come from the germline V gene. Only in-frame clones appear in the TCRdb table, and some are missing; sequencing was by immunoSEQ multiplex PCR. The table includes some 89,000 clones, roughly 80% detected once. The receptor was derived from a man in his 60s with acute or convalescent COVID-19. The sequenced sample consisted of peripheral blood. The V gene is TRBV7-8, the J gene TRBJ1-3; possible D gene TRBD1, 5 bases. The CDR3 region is CASSPTEALSGNTIYF. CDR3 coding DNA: TGTGCCAGCAGCCCGACAGAAGCCCTCTCTGGAAACACCATATATTTT.